Given below is one T cell receptor (beta chain) in context. Trimming shortened V by 5 bases and J by 4 bases, and 8 bases separated the two germline ends. This CDR3 is built from 12 residues. Germline V CDR1 and CDR2: SEHNR, FQNEAQ (reference sequence). This entry is derived from a study of blood T cell repertoires in COVID-19. About the study: Acute and convalescent COVID-19 samples came from the United States, Italy and Spain. PBMCs, B-cell-depleted T cells, or T cells were the source of the cDNA or gDNA that made up the material.

It was during active infection that Seattle patients were enrolled and then longitudinally followed. The table came from immunoSEQ multiplex PCR; TCRdb's copy has only in-frame clones and leaves some out. The profile shows some 350,000 clones, around 87% of them singletons. The material sequenced was peripheral blood. The source of this sequence is a woman aged 45-59 years with COVID-19, enrolled during active disease. The chain combines TRBV7-9 with TRBJ1-1; D uncertain. CDR3 protein: CASSRQLTEAFF. The CDR3 DNA is TGTGCCAGCAGCCGACAACTCACTGAAGCTTTCTTT. The entire variable domain, with the rest obtained from reference TRBV7-9 and TRBJ1-1, is as follows: DTGVSQNPRHKITKRGQNVTFRCDPISEHNRLYWYRQTLGQGPEFLTYFQNEAQLEKSRLLSDRFSAERPKGSFSTLEIQRTEQGDSAMYLCASSRQLTEAFFGQGTRLTVV.